In this sample, the clone carrying this T cell receptor (beta chain) turned up many times. The antigen remains undetermined. The data were taken from a study of T-cell memory formation after mild COVID-19. General study results and limits: Clones from the second wave (peaking day 37) had unconfirmed SARS-CoV-2 specificity. Contracting CD4+ clones sat mainly in CM and EM; CD8+ in EMRA.

One entry per CDR3 protein results from TCRdb running MiXCR on the 5' RACE reads. The table records about 560,000 distinct CDR3 sequences, about a sixth of them present only once. This receptor was obtained from an adult woman who had mild COVID-19 (a few samples of this study predate the infection). Cell type and time point are not known. Sequencing was done on a sample of PBMCs or a T cell subset sorted from them (not recorded which).

CDR3: CSARDRSGGTEQYF. Written as DNA, the CDR3 is TGCAGTGCTAGAGATCGATCTGGCGGGACCGAGCAGTACTTC. This chain joins TRBV20-1 and TRBJ2-7; D is perhaps TRBD2 (6 bases). V gave up 0 bases and J gave up 6 bases, with 15 bases separating them. CDR3 length: 14 amino acids. CDR1 is DFQATT, CDR2 SNEGSKA, per germline (reference sequence).